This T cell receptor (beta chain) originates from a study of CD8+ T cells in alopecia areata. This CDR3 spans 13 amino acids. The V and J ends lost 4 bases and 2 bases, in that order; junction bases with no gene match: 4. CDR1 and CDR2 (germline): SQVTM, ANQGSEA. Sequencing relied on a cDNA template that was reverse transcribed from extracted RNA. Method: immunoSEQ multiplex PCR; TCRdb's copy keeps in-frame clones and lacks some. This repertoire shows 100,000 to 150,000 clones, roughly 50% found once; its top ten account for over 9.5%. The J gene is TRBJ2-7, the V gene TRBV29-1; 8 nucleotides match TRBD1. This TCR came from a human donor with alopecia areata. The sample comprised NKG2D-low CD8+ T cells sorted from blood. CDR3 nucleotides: TGCAGCGTTGTAGGGGACAGGACCTACGAGCAGTACTTC. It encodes CSVVGDRTYEQYF.